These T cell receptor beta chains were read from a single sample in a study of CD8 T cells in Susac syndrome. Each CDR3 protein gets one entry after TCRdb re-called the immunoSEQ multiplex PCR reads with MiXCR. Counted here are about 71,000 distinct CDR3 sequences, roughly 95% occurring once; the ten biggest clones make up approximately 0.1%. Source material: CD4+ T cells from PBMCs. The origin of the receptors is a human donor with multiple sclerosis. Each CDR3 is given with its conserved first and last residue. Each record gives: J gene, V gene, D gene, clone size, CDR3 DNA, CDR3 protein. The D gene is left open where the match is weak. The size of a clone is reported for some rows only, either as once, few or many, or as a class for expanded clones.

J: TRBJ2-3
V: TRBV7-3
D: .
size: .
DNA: TGTGCCAGCAGCTTATCCTCCGGGGGCACAGATACGCAGTATTTT
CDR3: CASSLSSGGTDTQYF

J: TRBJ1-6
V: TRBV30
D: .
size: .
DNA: TGTGCCTGGAGTGTCGGACATAGGACCTATAATTCACCCCTCCACTTT
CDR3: CAWSVGHRTYNSPLHF

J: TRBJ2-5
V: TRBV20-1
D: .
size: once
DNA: TGCAGTGCTAGAGGGGGTCAAGAGACCCAGTACTTC
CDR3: CSARGGQETQYF

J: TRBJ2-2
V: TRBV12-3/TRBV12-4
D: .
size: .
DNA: TGTGCCAGCAGTTTGGTGTCCAGGGGGGAGCTGTTTTTT
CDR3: CASSLVSRGELFF

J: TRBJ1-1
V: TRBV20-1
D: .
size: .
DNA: TGCAGTGCTAGAGATCAGGGTGGGAAAAACACTGAAGCTTTCTTT
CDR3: CSARDQGGKNTEAFF

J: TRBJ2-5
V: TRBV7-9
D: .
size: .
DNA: TGTGCCAGCAGCTTAAGTCGTCTAGAGGAGACCCAGTACTTC
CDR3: CASSLSRLEETQYF

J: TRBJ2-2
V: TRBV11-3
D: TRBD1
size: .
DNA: TGTGCCAGCAGCCTGGGACAGCACGGGGAGCTGTTTTTT
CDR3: CASSLGQHGELFF

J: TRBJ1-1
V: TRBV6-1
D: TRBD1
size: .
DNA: TGTGCCAGCAGGGACAGGGGGTGGCTTGAAGCTTTCTTT
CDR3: CASRDRGWLEAFF

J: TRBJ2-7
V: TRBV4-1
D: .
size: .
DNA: TGCGCCAGCAGCCAAGATCACAGGGCGCCCTACGAGCAGTACTTC
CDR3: CASSQDHRAPYEQYF

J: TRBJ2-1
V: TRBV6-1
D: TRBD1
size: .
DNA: TGTGCCAGCGGGACAGTATACAATGAGCAGTTCTTC
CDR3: CASGTVYNEQFF

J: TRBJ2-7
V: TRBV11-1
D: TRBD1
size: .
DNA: TGTGCCAGCAGCCCAAACCGGGACAGGGCCTACGAGCAGTACTTC
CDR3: CASSPNRDRAYEQYF

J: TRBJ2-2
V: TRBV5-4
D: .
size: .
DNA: TGTGCCAGCAGCTTAAGGGGCCCGAACACCGGGGAGCTGTTTTTT
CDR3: CASSLRGPNTGELFF

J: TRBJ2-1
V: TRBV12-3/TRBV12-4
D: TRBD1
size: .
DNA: TGTGCCAGCAGCCTCTCTCGGAGACAGGGGGCCGATGAGCAGTTCTTC
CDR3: CASSLSRRQGADEQFF

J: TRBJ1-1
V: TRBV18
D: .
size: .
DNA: TGTGCCAGCTCCCGCACAGAGACTGAAGCTTTCTTT
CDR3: CASSRTETEAFF

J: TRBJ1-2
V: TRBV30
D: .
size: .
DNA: TGTGCCTGGAGTGTACCGGTGGGGGGAAACTATGGCTACACCTTC
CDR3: CAWSVPVGGNYGYTF

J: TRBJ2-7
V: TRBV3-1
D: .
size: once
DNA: TGTGCCAGCAGCCAGGGGGCCACCGGCTCCTACGAGCAGTACTTC
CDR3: CASSQGATGSYEQYF

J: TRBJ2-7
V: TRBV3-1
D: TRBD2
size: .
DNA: TGTGCCAGCGGGAGGGGCTACGAGCAGTACTTC
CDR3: CASGRGYEQYF

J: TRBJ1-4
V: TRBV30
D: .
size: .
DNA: TGTGCCTGGAGTGTACTTCTGCGTAGAGGGGCGGATGAAAAACTGTTTTTT
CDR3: CAWSVLLRRGADEKLFF

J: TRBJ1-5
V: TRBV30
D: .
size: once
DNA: TGTGCCTGGAGCAAGCAGGGACACTTGAATCAGCCCCAGCATTTT
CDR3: CAWSKQGHLNQPQHF

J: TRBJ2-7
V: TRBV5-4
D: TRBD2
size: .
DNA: TGTGCCAGCAGCCCGACTCTAGCGGGGGCCGAGCAGTACTTC
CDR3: CASSPTLAGAEQYF

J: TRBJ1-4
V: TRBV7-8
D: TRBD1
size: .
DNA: TGTGCCAGCAGTCACCCTTACAGGGGGCGCGATGAAAAACTGTTTTTT
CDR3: CASSHPYRGRDEKLFF

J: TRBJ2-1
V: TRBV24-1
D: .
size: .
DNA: TGTGCCACCAGTGACACAACTGGGAGCTCCTACAATGAGCAGTTCTTC
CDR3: CATSDTTGSSYNEQFF

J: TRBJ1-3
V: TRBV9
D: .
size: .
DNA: TGTGCCAGCAGCGGGAGCTCTGGAAACACCATATATTTT
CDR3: CASSGSSGNTIYF

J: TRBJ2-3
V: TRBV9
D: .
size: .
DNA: TGTGCCAGCAGCGTGGGAGGTGGCCAAGAGACAGATACGCAGTATTTT
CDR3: CASSVGGGQETDTQYF

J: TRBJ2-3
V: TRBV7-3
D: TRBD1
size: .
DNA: TGTGCCAGCAGCGGGACAGGTTACCTTGATACGCAGTATTTT
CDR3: CASSGTGYLDTQYF

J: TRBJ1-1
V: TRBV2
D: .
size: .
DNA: TGTGCCAGCACGCCCGAGGGAGTGAACACTGAAGCTTTCTTT
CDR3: CASTPEGVNTEAFF

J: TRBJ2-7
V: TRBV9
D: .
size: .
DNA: TGTGCCAGCAGCTCCAGGGTTGATTCCTACGAGCAGTACTTC
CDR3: CASSSRVDSYEQYF

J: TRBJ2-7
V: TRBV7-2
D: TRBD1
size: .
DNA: TGTGCCAGCAGTCTAGTCGGGACAGGGACCTACGAGCAGTACTTC
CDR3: CASSLVGTGTYEQYF

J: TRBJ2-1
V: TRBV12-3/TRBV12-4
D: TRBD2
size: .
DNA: TGTGCCAGCAGTTTGAGGCTAGCGGTGTATGAGCAGTTCTTC
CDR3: CASSLRLAVYEQFF

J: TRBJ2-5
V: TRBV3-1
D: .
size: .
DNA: TGTGCCAGCAGCCAGTTGGCTAAAGGAGAGACCCAGTACTTC
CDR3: CASSQLAKGETQYF

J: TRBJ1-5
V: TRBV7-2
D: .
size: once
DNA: TGTGCCAGCAGCTTAGGTCTAGGGTATCAGCCCCAGCATTTT
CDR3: CASSLGLGYQPQHF

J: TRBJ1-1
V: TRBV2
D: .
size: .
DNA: TGTGCCAGCAGAGGCGGACGCCTGAACACTGAAGCTTTCTTT
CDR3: CASRGGRLNTEAFF

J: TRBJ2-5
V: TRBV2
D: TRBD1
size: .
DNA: TGTGCCAGCACGACAGGGGTTTGGGAGACCCAGTACTTC
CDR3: CASTTGVWETQYF

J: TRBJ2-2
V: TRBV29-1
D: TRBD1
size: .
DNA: TGCAGCGTTATGGACAGGGCGGACACCGGGGAGCTGTTTTTT
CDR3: CSVMDRADTGELFF

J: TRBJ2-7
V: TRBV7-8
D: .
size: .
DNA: TGTGCCAGCAGCCCCCGCAGGGTTCGATACGAGCAGTACTTC
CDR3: CASSPRRVRYEQYF

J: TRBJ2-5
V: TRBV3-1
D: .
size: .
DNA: TGTGCCAGCAGCCAAGGACCGCCTCCTCGAGGGACCCAGTACTTC
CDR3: CASSQGPPPRGTQYF

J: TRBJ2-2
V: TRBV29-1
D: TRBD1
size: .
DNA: TGCAGCGTCGATCCAGGGGGCGGGACGAACACCGGGGAGCTGTTTTTT
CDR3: CSVDPGGGTNTGELFF

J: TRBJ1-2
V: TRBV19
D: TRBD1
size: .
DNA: TGTGCCAGTCGTACCGGGACAGCGGGCGATAATTTCTATGGCTACACCTTC
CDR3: CASRTGTAGDNFYGYTF

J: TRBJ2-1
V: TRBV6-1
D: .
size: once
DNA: TGTGCCAGCAGTGAGGTAGCCATTGAGCAGTTCTTC
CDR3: CASSEVAIEQFF

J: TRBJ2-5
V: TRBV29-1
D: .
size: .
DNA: TGCAGCGCCCTTAGGGGGGGGGAGACCCAGTACTTC
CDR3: CSALRGGETQYF

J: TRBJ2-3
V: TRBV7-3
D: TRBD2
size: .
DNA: TGTGCCAGCAGCTCCCTAGCGGGGGGCGGGCAGTATTTT
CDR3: CASSSLAGGGQYF

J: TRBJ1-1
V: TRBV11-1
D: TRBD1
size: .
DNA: TGTGCCAGCAGCTCGGGACAGGGGGCCGTCACTGAAGCTTTCTTT
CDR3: CASSSGQGAVTEAFF

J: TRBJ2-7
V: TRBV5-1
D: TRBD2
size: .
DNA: TGCGCCAGCAGTCTACAGCGGGGGGAATCCTACGAGCAGTACTTC
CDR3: CASSLQRGESYEQYF

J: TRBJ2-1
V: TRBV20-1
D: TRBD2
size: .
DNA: TGCAGTGCCTCCCTGACTAGCGGGGGTACTTACTCCTACAATGAGCAGTTCTTC
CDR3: CSASLTSGGTYSYNEQFF

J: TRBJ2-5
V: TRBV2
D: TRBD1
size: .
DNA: TGTGCCAGCAGTTATAGGACAGGTCAGGGGGAGACCCAGTACTTC
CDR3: CASSYRTGQGETQYF